The entry below gives a single T cell receptor (beta chain) sequence along with its context. Its antigen is undetermined. This entry comes from a study of human thymus T cells. Study results and caveats: Apparent bias marked the V and J gene usage of thymic and blood repertoires.

Per the germline V gene, CDR1 is PRHDT and CDR2 is FYEKMQ (reference sequence). The CDR3 extends over 13 amino acids. V was pared by 3 bases and J by 7 bases, with 13 bases between. Assay: immunoSEQ multiplex PCR; the TCRdb copy retains only in-frame clones and omits some. This table holds tens of thousands of clones, around 94% found once. The sample was blood. The rearrangement links TRBV13 to TRBJ2-7, with D perhaps matching TRBD2 (6 bases). The sequence was collected from a boy younger than two with a congenital heart defect but otherwise immunologically healthy. CDR3 sequence reads: CASSFLAEGEQYF. The CDR3 DNA follows: TGTGCCAGCAGCTTTCTGGCGGAGGGGGAGCAGTACTTC.